A selection of T cell receptor beta chains follows, all from one sample in a study of blood T cell repertoires in COVID-19. Profiled with immunoSEQ multiplex PCR; TCRdb holds only in-frame clones, not every one. The repertoire consists of more than 150,000 clones, with more than 85% occurring once and the leading ten covering 0.53%. Specimen: peripheral blood. These receptors all stem from a man aged 50 or older with acute or convalescent COVID-19. CDR3s include the opening cysteine and the closing phenylalanine or tryptophan. A D gene is named only where the DNA matches it firmly. Clone size is stated in some rows and not others, as once, few, many or a class when expanded.

TRBJ2-3	.	TRBD1	TRBV7-2	CASSTSQGADTQYF	TGTGCCAGCAGCACCTCACAGGGGGCAGATACGCAGTATTTT
TRBJ2-2	.	TRBD2	TRBV4-1	CASSQVRTRLAGELFF	TGCGCCAGCAGCCAAGTCAGGACTAGATTGGCCGGGGAGCTGTTTTTT
TRBJ2-3	.	TRBD2	TRBV2	CASSELGLAGGLDTQYF	TGTGCCAGCAGTGAATTGGGTCTAGCGGGGGGTCTAGATACGCAGTATTTT
TRBJ1-6	.	.	TRBV27	CASSLWGSLRSPLHF	TGTGCCAGCAGTTTATGGGGCAGCCTCCGTTCACCCCTCCACTTT
TRBJ2-3	once	.	TRBV4-2	CASSQSPSSTDTQYF	TGTGCCAGCAGCCAAAGCCCGTCTAGCACAGATACGCAGTATTTT
TRBJ2-7	.	.	TRBV11-2	CASSLGVGIQSEQYF	TGTGCCAGCAGCTTAGGGGTCGGTATACAGTCCGAGCAGTACTTC
TRBJ1-5	.	.	TRBV30	CAWSRGSNQPQHF	TGTGCCTGGAGTAGAGGGAGCAATCAGCCCCAGCATTTT
TRBJ1-5	.	.	TRBV28	CASSFVYQPQHF	TGTGCCAGCAGCTTCGTCTATCAGCCCCAGCATTTT
TRBJ2-1	.	.	TRBV18	CASSPPDRDNEQFF	TGTGCCAGCTCACCGCCTGACAGAGACAATGAACAGTTCTTC
TRBJ1-5	.	.	TRBV19	CATSESTGLRQPQHF	TGTGCCACATCTGAATCCACAGGGCTTCGTCAGCCCCAGCATTTT
TRBJ2-2	.	.	TRBV19	CASSTSAGELFF	TGTGCCAGTAGTACATCGGCCGGGGAGCTGTTTTTT
TRBJ2-7	.	.	TRBV19	CASSAMAGPTYEQYF	TGTGCCAGTAGTGCAATGGCGGGACCTACCTACGAGCAGTACTTC
TRBJ1-5	.	.	TRBV30	CAWSHPPGNQPQHF	TGTGCCTGGAGCCACCCCCCGGGAAATCAGCCCCAGCATTTT
TRBJ2-6	.	.	TRBV27	CASSRRFGGILGTGANVLTF	TGTGCCAGCAGCCGCCGATTTGGGGGGATACTTGGGACTGGGGCCAACGTCCTGACTTTC
TRBJ1-1	.	.	TRBV5-1	CASSALGNTEAFF	TGCGCCAGCAGCGCCCTCGGGAACACTGAAGCTTTCTTT
TRBJ2-1	once	TRBD1	TRBV28	CASRDRGSYNEQFF	TGTGCCAGCAGAGACAGGGGCTCCTACAATGAGCAGTTCTTC
TRBJ1-6	.	TRBD1	TRBV18	CASSPSGQGSYNSPLHF	TGTGCCAGCTCACCATCGGGACAGGGGTCCTATAATTCACCCCTCCACTTT
TRBJ1-1	.	.	TRBV15	CATSRGGRGTEAFF	TGTGCCACCAGCAGAGGGGGGCGGGGGACTGAAGCTTTCTTT
TRBJ2-5	.	.	TRBV7-8	CASSLSVSSGRETQYF	TGTGCCAGCAGCTTAAGCGTGTCGTCCGGGAGAGAGACCCAGTACTTC
TRBJ2-1	.	.	TRBV7-6	CASSLEQGISYNEQFF	TGTGCCAGCAGCTTAGAGCAGGGGATTTCCTACAATGAGCAGTTCTTC
TRBJ1-2	.	TRBD1	TRBV5-1	CASSAIGQGNGYTF	TGCGCCAGCAGCGCAATCGGACAGGGGAACGGCTACACCTTC
TRBJ1-1	.	TRBD1	TRBV30	CAGDRVNTEAFF	TGTGCCGGGGACAGGGTGAACACTGAAGCTTTCTTT
TRBJ2-3	.	.	TRBV29-1	CSVVTGMGTDTQYF	TGCAGCGTTGTGACAGGTATGGGCACAGATACGCAGTATTTT
TRBJ2-1	.	TRBD2	TRBV2	CASRPWGGSPYNEQFF	TGTGCCAGCAGACCCTGGGGCGGGAGTCCCTACAATGAGCAGTTCTTC
TRBJ1-5	.	TRBD1	TRBV19	CASSIRDRTDGNQPQHF	TGTGCCAGTAGTATCCGGGACAGGACGGATGGCAATCAGCCCCAGCATTTT
TRBJ1-5	.	.	TRBV28	CASSARGSQPQHF	TGTGCCAGCAGTGCCAGGGGAAGCCAACCCCAGCATTTT
TRBJ2-7	.	.	TRBV28	CASSLSPGEQYF	TGTGCCAGCAGTTTATCTCCGGGGGAGCAGTACTTC
TRBJ2-1	.	TRBD1	TRBV5-6	CASSWGRTGGYNEQFF	TGTGCCAGCAGCTGGGGCCGGACAGGGGGGTACAATGAGCAGTTCTTC
TRBJ1-3	.	.	TRBV27	CASSQGIGNTIYF	TGTGCCAGCAGCCAGGGAATTGGAAACACCATATATTTT
TRBJ2-3	.	TRBD1	TRBV19	CASSMARGSDTQYF	TGTGCCAGTAGTATGGCCAGGGGGTCAGATACGCAGTATTTT
TRBJ2-1	.	.	TRBV27	CASSLEAGGEQFF	TGTGCCAGCAGTTTGGAGGCTGGAGGCGAGCAGTTCTTC